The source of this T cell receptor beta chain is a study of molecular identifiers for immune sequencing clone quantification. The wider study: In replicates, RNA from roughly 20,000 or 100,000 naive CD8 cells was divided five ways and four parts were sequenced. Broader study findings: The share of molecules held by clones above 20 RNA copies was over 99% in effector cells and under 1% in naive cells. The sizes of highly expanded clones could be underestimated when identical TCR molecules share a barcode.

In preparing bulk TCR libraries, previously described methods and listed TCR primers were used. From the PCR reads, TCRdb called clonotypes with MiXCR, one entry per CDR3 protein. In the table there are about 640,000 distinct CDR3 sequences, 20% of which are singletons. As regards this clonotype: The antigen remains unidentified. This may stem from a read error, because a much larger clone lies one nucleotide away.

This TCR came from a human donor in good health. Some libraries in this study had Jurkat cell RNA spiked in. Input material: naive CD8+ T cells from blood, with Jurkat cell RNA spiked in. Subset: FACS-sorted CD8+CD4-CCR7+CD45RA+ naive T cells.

The CDR3 sequence: CASSNTGASYDEQFF. CDR3 nucleotides: TGTGCCAGCAGCAACACAGGGGCTTCCTACGATGAGCAGTTCTTC. The chain has TRBV6-2 or TRBV6-3 and TRBJ2-1; TRBD1 aligns across 7 bases. The CDR3 runs to 15 residues. Per germline, CDR1 MNHEY and CDR2 SVGEGT.